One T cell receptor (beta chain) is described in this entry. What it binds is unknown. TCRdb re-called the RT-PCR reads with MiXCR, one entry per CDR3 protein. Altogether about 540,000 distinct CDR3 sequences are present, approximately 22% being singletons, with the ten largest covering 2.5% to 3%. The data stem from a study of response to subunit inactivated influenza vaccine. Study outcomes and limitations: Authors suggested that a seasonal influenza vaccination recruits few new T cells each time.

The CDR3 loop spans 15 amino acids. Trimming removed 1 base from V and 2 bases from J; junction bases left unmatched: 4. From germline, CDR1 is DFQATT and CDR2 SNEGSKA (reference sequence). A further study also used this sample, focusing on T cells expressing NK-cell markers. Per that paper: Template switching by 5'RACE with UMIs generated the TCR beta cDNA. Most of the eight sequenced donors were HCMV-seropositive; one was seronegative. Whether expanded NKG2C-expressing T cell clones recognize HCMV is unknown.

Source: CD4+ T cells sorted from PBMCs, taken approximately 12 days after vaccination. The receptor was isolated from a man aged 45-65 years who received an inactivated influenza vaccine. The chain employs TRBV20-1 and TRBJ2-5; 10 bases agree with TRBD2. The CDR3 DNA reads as TGCAGTGCTAGAGGACTAGCGGGTACGCAAGAGACCCAGTACTTC. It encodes CSARGLAGTQETQYF.